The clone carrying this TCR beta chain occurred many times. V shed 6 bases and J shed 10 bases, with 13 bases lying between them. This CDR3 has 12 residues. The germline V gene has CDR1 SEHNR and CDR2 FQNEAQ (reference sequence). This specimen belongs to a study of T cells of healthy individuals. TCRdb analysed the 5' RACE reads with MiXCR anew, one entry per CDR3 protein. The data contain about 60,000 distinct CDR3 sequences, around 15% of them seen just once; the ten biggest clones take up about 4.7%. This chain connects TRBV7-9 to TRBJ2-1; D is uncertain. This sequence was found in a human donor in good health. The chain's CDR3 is CASREKRKEQFF. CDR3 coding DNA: TGTGCCAGCAGGGAGAAGAGAAAGGAGCAGTTCTTC.